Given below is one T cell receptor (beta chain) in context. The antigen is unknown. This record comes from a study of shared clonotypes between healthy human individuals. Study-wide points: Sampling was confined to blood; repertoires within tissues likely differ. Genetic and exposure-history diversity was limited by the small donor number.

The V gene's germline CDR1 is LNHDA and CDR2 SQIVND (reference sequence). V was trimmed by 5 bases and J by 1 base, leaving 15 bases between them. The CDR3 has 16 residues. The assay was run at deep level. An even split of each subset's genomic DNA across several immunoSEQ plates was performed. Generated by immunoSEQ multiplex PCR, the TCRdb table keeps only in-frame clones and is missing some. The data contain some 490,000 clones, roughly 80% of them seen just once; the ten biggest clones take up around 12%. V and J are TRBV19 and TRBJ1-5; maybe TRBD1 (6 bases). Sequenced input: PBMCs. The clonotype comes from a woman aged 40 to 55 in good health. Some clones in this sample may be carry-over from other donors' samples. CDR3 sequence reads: CASSGGAGGSNQPQHF. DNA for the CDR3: TGTGCCAGTAGTGGGGGGGCAGGTGGGAGCAATCAGCCCCAGCATTTT.